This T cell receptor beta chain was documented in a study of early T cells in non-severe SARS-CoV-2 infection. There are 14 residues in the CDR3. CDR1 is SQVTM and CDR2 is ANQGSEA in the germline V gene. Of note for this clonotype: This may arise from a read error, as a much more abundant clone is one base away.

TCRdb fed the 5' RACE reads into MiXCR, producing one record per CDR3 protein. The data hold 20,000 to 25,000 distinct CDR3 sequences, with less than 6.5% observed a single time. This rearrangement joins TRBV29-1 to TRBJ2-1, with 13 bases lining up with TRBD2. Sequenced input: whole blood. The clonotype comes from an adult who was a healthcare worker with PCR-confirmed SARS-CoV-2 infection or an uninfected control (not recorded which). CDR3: CSVARTSGSNKQFF. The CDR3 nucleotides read TGCAGCGTTGCTCGGACTAGCGGGAGCAATAAGCAGTTCTTC.